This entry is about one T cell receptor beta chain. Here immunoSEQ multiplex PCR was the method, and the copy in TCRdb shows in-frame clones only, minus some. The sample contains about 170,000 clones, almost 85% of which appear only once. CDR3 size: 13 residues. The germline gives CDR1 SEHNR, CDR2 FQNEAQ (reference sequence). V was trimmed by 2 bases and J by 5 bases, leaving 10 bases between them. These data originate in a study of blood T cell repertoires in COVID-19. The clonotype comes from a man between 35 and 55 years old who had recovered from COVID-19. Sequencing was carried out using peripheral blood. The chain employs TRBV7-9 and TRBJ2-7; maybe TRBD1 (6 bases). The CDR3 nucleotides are TGTGCCAGCAGCTTACAGGGGCGCGACGAGCAGTACTTC. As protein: CASSLQGRDEQYF.